Sequencing of this T cell receptor beta chain was carried out in a study of vaccination and CD4 T cells after COVID-19. The wider study: The convalescents comprised six males and four females, two of them Hispanic. Investigators took post-vaccine samples a median approximately 72 days after dose two, within a range of 14 to 241.

Germline V gene data show CDR1 as KGHDR and CDR2 as SFDVKD. The CDR3 has 15 amino acids. Deletions cut 3 bases from V and 4 bases from J, with 13 bases between. As regards this clonotype: Its antigen is still unknown.

The Oncomine TCR Beta short-read assay generated sequence data from the DNA of cultured CD4+ T cells. From cultured CD4+ T cells, genomic DNA was extracted. MiXCR was run by TCRdb on the PCR reads, yielding one entry per CDR3 protein. The profile covers roughly 20,000 distinct CDR3 sequences, with 43% appearing a single time and around 2.9% taken by the ten largest. Treatment noted: roughly ten-day PBMC culture with coronavirus spike peptide pools or control peptides (ViraFEST assay). Positive SARS-CoV-2 PCR tests in convalescent patients dated from March to December 2020, pre-Alpha, Beta and Delta.

This rearrangement joins TRBV24-1 to TRBJ2-3; tentative D call: TRBD2 (5 bases). This clonotype was sampled from a human donor who had recovered from COVID-19. The sequences come from CD4+ T cells from blood, cultured in vitro, collected after SARS-CoV-2 vaccination. CDR3 sequence (DNA): TGTGCCACCAGTGATATGAGGGCCGGGGCAGATACGCAGTATTTT. Its translation is CATSDMRAGADTQYF.